This section outlines one T cell receptor beta chain sequence together with its context. The antigen remains unidentified. Generated by immunoSEQ multiplex PCR, the TCRdb table keeps only in-frame clones and is missing some. The table shows tens of thousands of clones, with around four fifths occurring only once. Germline CDR1 KGHSH, CDR2 LQKENI. Trimming pared 2 bases from V and 7 bases from J, leaving 12 bases between. The CDR3 is 14 residues long. This sample is part of a study of OX40 agonist ivuxolimab in advanced cancers. Study outcomes and limitations: No antigen was identified for the clonally expanded peripheral T cells.

Sample: CD4+ or CD8+ T cells sorted from blood, taken in a trial of the OX40 agonist ivuxolimab. The source is an adult with an advanced solid tumor such as melanoma, head and neck, liver or kidney cancer. This chain links TRBV18 with TRBJ2-1; D is perhaps TRBD2 (6 bases). CDR3 region: CASSPGTEGNEQFF. The CDR3 DNA sequence: TGTGCCAGCTCACCAGGGACGGAGGGTAATGAGCAGTTCTTC.